This TCR beta chain was sequenced during a study of blood T cell repertoires in COVID-19. Methods used by the authors: By means of reference gene primer amplification, nucleated cell counts were estimated. Sequencing used immunoSEQ multiplex PCR; TCRdb keeps in-frame clones, though not all of them. V and J calls and clone size follow that table, whereas D and trimming were derived from the DNA. In the table there are more than 200,000 clones, 70% to 90% of which are singletons. Germline CDR1 reads KGHSH; CDR2 reads LQKENI. The CDR3 sequence is 13 residues long. V dropped 2 bases and J dropped 4 bases, with 8 bases sitting between them. The study counted Cohort 3 donors as recovered given two negative PCRs, clearance, or symptom resolution.

Sequenced sample: PBMCs or T cells enriched from blood (not recorded which). The chain employs TRBV18 and TRBJ2-5; D is unclear. This TCR was recovered from a woman aged 45-60 years who had recovered from COVID-19. The DNA of the CDR3 is TGTGCCAGCTCACCAAGACTCGTAGAGACCCAGTACTTC. Translating gives CASSPRLVETQYF.